This TCR beta chain was profiled in a study of Graves' ophthalmopathy and Graves' hyperthyroidism. This clonotype was seen many times. Amplified TCR beta CDR3 regions were obtained using RNA transcripts as template. HTBI-primed RT-PCR formed the first round, and a multiplex PCR formed the second. TCRdb processed the multiplex PCR reads anew with MiXCR; each CDR3 protein has one entry. The sample has hundreds of thousands of distinct CDR3 sequences, 20% to 25% seen once; the top ten hold around 6.5%. Physicians reached a diagnosis by relying on clinical symptoms, serum thyroxine, TRAb, thyroid ultrasound and orbital computed tomography. Sequencing input: peripheral blood. This TCR derives from a woman younger than 35 with stable Graves' hyperthyroidism. Some clones in this sample may be carry-over from other donors' samples.

In DNA, the CDR3 is TGTGCCAGCAGTTGGACAGGGATCCATCAGCCCCAGCATTTT. This encodes CASSWTGIHQPQHF. This rearrangement joins TRBV6-2 or TRBV6-3 to TRBJ1-5; 8 nucleotides agree with TRBD1. The ends lost 4 bases at V and 5 bases at J; junction bases unmatched: 4. The germline V gene has CDR1 MNHEY and CDR2 SVGEGT. The CDR3 runs to 14 residues.